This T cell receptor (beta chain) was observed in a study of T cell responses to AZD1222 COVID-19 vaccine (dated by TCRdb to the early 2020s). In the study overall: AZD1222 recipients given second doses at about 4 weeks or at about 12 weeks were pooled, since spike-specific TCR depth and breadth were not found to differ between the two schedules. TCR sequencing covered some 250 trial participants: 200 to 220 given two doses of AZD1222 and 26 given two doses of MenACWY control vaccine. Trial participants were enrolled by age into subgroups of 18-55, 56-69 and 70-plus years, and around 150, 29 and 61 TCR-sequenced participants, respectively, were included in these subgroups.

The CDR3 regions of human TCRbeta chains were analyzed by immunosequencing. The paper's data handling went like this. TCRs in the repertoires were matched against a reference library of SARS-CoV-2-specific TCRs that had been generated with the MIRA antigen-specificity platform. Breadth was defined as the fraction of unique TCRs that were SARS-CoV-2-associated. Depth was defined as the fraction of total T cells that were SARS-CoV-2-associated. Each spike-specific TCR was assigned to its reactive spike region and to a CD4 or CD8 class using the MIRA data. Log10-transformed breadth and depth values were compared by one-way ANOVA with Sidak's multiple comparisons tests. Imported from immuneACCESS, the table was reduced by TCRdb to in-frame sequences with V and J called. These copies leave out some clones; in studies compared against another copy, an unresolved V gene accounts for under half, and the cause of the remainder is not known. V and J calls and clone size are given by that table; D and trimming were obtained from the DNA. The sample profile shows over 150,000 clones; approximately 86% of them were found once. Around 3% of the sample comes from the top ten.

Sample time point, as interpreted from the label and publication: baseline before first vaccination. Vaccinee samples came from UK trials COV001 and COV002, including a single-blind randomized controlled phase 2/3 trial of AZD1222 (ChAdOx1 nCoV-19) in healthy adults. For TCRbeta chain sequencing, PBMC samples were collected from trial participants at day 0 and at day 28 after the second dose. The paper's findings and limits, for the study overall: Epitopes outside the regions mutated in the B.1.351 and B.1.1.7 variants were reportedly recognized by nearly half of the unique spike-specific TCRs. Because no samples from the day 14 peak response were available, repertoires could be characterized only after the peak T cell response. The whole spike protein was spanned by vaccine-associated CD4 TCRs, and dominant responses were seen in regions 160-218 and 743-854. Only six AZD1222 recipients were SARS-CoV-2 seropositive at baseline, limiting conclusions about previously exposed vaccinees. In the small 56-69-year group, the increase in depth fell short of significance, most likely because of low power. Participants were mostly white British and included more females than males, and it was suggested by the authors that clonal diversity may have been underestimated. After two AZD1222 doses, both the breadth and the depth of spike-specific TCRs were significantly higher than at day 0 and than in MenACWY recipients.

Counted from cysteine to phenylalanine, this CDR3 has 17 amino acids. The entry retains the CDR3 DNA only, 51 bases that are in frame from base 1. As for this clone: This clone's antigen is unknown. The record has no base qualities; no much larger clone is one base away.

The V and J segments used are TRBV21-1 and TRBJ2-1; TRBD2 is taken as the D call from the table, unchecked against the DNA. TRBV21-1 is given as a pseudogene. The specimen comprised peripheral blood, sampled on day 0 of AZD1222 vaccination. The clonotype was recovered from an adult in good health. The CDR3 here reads CASSKLPSGNSYNEQFF. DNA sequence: TGTGCCAGCAGCAAACTACCTAGCGGGAACTCCTACAATGAGCAGTTCTTC.